The entry below gives a single TCR beta chain sequence along with its context. CDR1 and CDR2 (germline): LNHDA, SQIVND (reference sequence). The length of the CDR3 is 17 residues. The V gene end was trimmed by 4 bases and the J gene end by 5 bases; junction bases not matched to a gene: 9. The sample belongs to a study of prognosis after radiotherapy for stage I lung cancer. CDR3 of TCR beta was amplified from genomic DNA via a two-round multiplex PCR. The use of primers specific to each TRBV and TRBJ gene characterized first-round PCR. Each CDR3 protein is one row after TCRdb ran MiXCR on the multiplex PCR reads. The sample records 15,000 to 20,000 distinct CDR3 sequences, about 50% being singletons.

This chain joins TRBV19 and TRBJ2-1; 12 bases match TRBD2. The material was PBMCs, obtained before or after stereotactic body radiation therapy (not recorded which). This TCR was sampled from a donor at least 50 years old with non-small cell lung cancer. The CDR3 reads CASSNNLLAGGDNEQFF. DNA for the CDR3: TGTGCCAGTAGTAACAACCTTCTAGCGGGAGGGGACAATGAGCAGTTCTTC.